This T cell receptor (beta chain) was documented in a study of PD-1 blockade in classical Hodgkin lymphoma. Study-level findings and limits: While CD8+ TCR diversity did not rise significantly by C4D1, CD4+ TCR diversity did. Patients excluded were those beginning nivolumab under 1 year after ASCT.

This clone was detected only once. Antigen unknown. Time point of the sample: cycle 4 day 1 (C4D1), after more than five weeks of nivolumab. Each patient relapsed following autologous stem cell transplantation, and prior brentuximab vedotin exposure differed. Best responses included complete response and partial response; otherwise, the best response was progressive disease. Data came from immunoSEQ multiplex PCR; TCRdb stores just in-frame clones and leaves some out. The sample has 100,000 to 120,000 clones; about nine tenths are singletons. The germline V and J ends were trimmed by 5 bases and 1 base, with 24 bases remaining between them. The V gene's germline CDR1 is SEHNR and CDR2 FQNEAQ (reference sequence). The CDR3 consists of 19 residues.

The gene calls are TRBV7-9 and TRBJ2-1; D unresolved. This clonotype was sampled from a human donor with classical Hodgkin lymphoma. The material sequenced was peripheral blood mononuclear cells (PBMCs), taken before the fourth cycle of nivolumab. In nucleotides, the CDR3 is TGTGCCAGCAGCACACGTCCCCTGAGCGCTAAGGATTCCTACAATGAGCAGTTCTTC. Protein: CASSTRPLSAKDSYNEQFF.